Listed below are T cell receptor beta chains from one sample, sequenced in a study of response to subunit inactivated influenza vaccine. TCRdb called the RT-PCR reads again in MiXCR, with one record for every CDR3 protein. In the table there are about 190,000 distinct CDR3 sequences, about an eighth of which are singletons. The sample consisted of CD8+ T cells sorted from PBMCs, taken 5 days after vaccination. Every receptor here comes from a man aged 45-65 years who received an inactivated influenza vaccine. CDR3s include the opening cysteine and the closing phenylalanine or tryptophan. A D gene is named only where the DNA matches it firmly. Expanded clones get a size class; other rows say once, few or many, or leave the size out.

>TRBD2|TRBJ2-1|TRBV27|.
CASSPWDYGDEQFF
TGTGCCAGCAGTCCCTGGGACTACGGGGATGAGCAGTTCTTC
>.|TRBJ2-7|TRBV20-1|few
CSARSSDYYEQYF
TGCAGTGCTAGAAGTAGCGACTACTACGAGCAGTACTTC
>.|TRBJ1-1|TRBV7-9|few
CASSPGTNTEAFF
TGTGCCAGCAGCCCGGGAACGAACACTGAAGCTTTCTTT
>.|TRBJ2-5|TRBV28|.
CASSLPGAQETQYF
TGTGCCAGCAGTTTGCCGGGGGCCCAAGAGACCCAGTACTTC
>TRBD2|TRBJ2-3|TRBV12-3/TRBV12-4|many
CVSGGTGTDTQYF
TGTGTCTCCGGGGGGACCGGCACAGATACGCAGTATTTT
>TRBD1|TRBJ2-7|TRBV11-2|many
CASSYPGQGFYEQYF
TGTGCCAGCAGCTATCCGGGACAGGGGTTCTACGAGCAGTACTTC
>.|TRBJ2-6|TRBV10-3|.
CAIYGANVLTF
TGTGCCATCTACGGGGCCAACGTCCTGACTTTC
>.|TRBJ1-1|TRBV15|few
CATSPFPQNTEAFF
TGTGCCACCAGCCCCTTTCCCCAGAACACTGAAGCTTTCTTT
>TRBD1|TRBJ2-1|TRBV2|.
CASSEGQGYNEQFF
TGTGCCAGCAGTGAGGGACAGGGCTACAATGAGCAGTTCTTC
>.|TRBJ2-1|TRBV11-2|.
CASGGESEQFF
TGTGCCAGCGGCGGAGAAAGTGAGCAGTTCTTC
>.|TRBJ1-1|TRBV12-3/TRBV12-4|.
CASSLRGPDGNTEAFF
TGTGCCAGCAGTTTAAGGGGCCCAGACGGGAACACTGAAGCTTTCTTT
>TRBD1|TRBJ2-7|TRBV19|few
CASSFGTGISYEQYF
TGTGCCAGTAGCTTTGGGACAGGGATCTCCTACGAGCAGTACTTC
>TRBD1|TRBJ2-1|TRBV28|many
CASSTTGTEPYNEQFF
TGTGCCAGCAGTACTACCGGGACAGAGCCCTACAATGAGCAGTTCTTC
>.|TRBJ2-2|TRBV4-1|many
CASSQDRTYSGELFF
TGCGCCAGCAGCCAAGATCGAACATATTCCGGGGAGCTGTTTTTT
>.|TRBJ2-1|TRBV20-1|few
CSARARDSSYNEQFF
TGCAGTGCTAGGGCAAGAGATAGTTCCTACAATGAGCAGTTCTTC
>TRBD1|TRBJ2-5|TRBV6-2/TRBV6-3|.
CASRTDRKETQYF
TGTGCCAGCAGAACGGACAGGAAAGAGACCCAGTACTTC
>.|TRBJ2-7|TRBV28|.
CASSRPPGISYEQYF
TGTGCCAGCAGTCGTCCTCCCGGGATTTCCTACGAGCAGTACTTC
>.|TRBJ2-6|TRBV11-1|few
CASSLPQFRSSGANVLTF
TGTGCCAGCAGCTTACCCCAGTTTAGAAGCTCTGGGGCCAACGTCCTGACTTTC
>.|TRBJ1-1|TRBV4-1|few
CASSQSGVNTEAFF
TGCGCCAGCAGCCAATCAGGGGTGAACACTGAAGCTTTCTTT
>.|TRBJ2-1|TRBV4-2|many
CASSQEAYYEQFF
TGTGCCAGCAGCCAAGAGGCTTATTATGAGCAGTTCTTC
>TRBD1|TRBJ2-1|TRBV6-2/TRBV6-3|few
CASSTQGANEQFF
TGTGCCAGCAGCACTCAGGGGGCAAATGAGCAGTTCTTC
>.|TRBJ1-5|TRBV10-3|few
CAISDRPGNQPQHF
TGTGCCATCAGTGACAGGCCGGGCAATCAGCCCCAGCATTTT
>TRBD2|TRBJ2-2|TRBV14|.
CASSPHLAGANTGELFF
TGTGCCAGCAGCCCTCACCTAGCGGGGGCGAACACCGGGGAGCTGTTTTTT
>TRBD2|TRBJ2-4|TRBV14|many
CASSQSQREAPNIQYF
TGTGCCAGCAGCCAAAGTCAACGGGAGGCCCCCAACATTCAGTACTTC
>TRBD1|TRBJ2-1|TRBV12-3/TRBV12-4|.
CASSPSLGTVKNEQFF
TGTGCCAGCAGTCCAAGCCTCGGGACAGTCAAGAATGAGCAGTTCTTC
>TRBD2|TRBJ2-1|TRBV27|.
CASSQIGGGANEQFF
TGTGCCAGCAGCCAAATTGGCGGGGGGGCGAATGAGCAGTTCTTC
>.|TRBJ2-3|TRBV6-2/TRBV6-3|many
CASSYGSGDTQYF
TGTGCCAGCAGTTACGGATCCGGGGATACGCAGTATTTT
>.|TRBJ2-7|TRBV30|few
CAWSVGGREQYF
TGTGCCTGGAGTGTTGGGGGGAGGGAGCAGTACTTC
>.|TRBJ2-7|TRBV4-3|.
CASSQGPNGPYEQYF
TGCGCCAGCAGCCAAGGACCAAACGGGCCCTACGAGCAGTACTTC
>TRBD1|TRBJ2-3|TRBV11-2|many
CASSFWDRFDSTDTQYF
TGTGCCAGCAGCTTCTGGGACAGATTTGATAGCACAGATACGCAGTATTTT
>.|TRBJ1-5|TRBV11-2|many
CASSLGTHSNQPQHF
TGTGCCAGCAGCTTAGGCACGCATAGCAATCAGCCCCAGCATTTT
>.|TRBJ2-7|TRBV3-1|.
CASSQGGGLTYEQYF
TGTGCCAGCAGCCAAGGTGGGGGGCTGACCTACGAGCAGTACTTC
>.|TRBJ2-7|TRBV7-2|few
CASSLVQGLTYEQYF
TGTGCCAGCAGCTTAGTTCAGGGTTTGACCTACGAGCAGTACTTC